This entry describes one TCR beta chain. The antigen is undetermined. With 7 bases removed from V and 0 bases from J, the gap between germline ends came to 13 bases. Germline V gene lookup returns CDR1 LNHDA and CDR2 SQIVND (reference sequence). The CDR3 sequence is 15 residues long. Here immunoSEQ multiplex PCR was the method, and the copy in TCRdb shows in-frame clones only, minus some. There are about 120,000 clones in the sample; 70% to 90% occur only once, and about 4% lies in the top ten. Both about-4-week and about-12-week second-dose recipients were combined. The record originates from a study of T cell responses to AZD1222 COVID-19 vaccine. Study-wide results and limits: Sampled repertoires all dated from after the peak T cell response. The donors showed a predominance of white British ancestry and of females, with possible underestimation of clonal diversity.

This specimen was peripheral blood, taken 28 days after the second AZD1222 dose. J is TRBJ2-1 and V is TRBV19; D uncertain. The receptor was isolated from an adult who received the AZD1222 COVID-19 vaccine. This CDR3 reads CASTDRLSSYNEQFF. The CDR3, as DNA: TGTGCCAGTACCGACCGGCTAAGCTCCTACAATGAGCAGTTCTTC. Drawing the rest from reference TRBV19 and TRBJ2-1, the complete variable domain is DGGITQSPKYLFRKEGQNVTLSCEQNLNHDAMYWYRQDPGQGLRLIYYSQIVNDFQKGDIAEGYSVSREKKESFPLTVTSAQKNPTAFYLCASTDRLSSYNEQFFGPGTRLTVL.